These 5 T cell receptor beta chains share one sample of origin, sequenced in a study of OX40 agonist ivuxolimab in advanced cancers. The assay was immunoSEQ multiplex PCR, and TCRdb's table has in-frame clones only and misses some. Of around 48,000 clones in the sample, approximately 84% were seen once. The sequencing here drew on CD4+ or CD8+ T cells sorted from blood, taken in a trial of the OX40 agonist ivuxolimab. The receptors derive from an adult with an advanced solid tumor such as melanoma, head and neck, liver or kidney cancer.

Here the CDR3 DNA reads TGCGCCAGCAGCCAAGGACAGAGTGCGTCCTACGAGCAGTACTTC. Translated: CASSQGQSASYEQYF. V usage is TRBV5-1 and J usage is TRBJ2-7; possible D gene TRBD1, 6 bases. CDR1 is SGHRS, CDR2 YFSETQ, per germline. Trimming removed 4 bases from V and 1 base from J, with 15 bases in between. The length of the CDR3 is 15 residues.

The V and J genes are TRBV5-6 and TRBJ2-1; unclear D gene. The CDR3 has 13 residues. The V end lost 1 base, the J end lost 4 bases, and 6 bases lay between the germline ends. Germline CDR1 is SGHDT and CDR2 is YYEEEE. The chain's CDR3 is CASSLYSYNEQFF. The CDR3 bases are TGTGCCAGCAGCTTGTATAGTTACAATGAGCAGTTCTTC.

This chain joins TRBV9 and TRBJ1-3; D gene ambiguous. Trimming removed 0 bases from V and 0 bases from J, with 10 bases in between. The CDR3 loop spans 16 amino acids. The V gene's germline CDR1 is SGDLS and CDR2 YYNGEE. CDR3 residues: CASSVAWGGSGNTIYF. In nucleotides, the CDR3 is TGTGCCAGCAGCGTAGCTTGGGGAGGCTCTGGAAACACCATATATTTT.

V and J are TRBV2 and TRBJ1-3, with a possible D match to TRBD1 (5 bases). Germline CDR1 reads SNHLY; CDR2 reads FYNNEI. The CDR3 covers 13 residues. V was shortened by 3 bases and J by 3 bases, with 6 bases between the two germline ends. The CDR3 DNA sequence: TGTGCCAGCAGTGAGGGGGATGGAAACACCATATATTTT. Amino acids: CASSEGDGNTIYF.

This chain links TRBV5-1 with TRBJ2-3; 13 nucleotides agree with TRBD2. Germline V gene sequence: CDR1 SGHRS, CDR2 YFSETQ. The CDR3 consists of 18 residues. Unmatched junction bases numbered 9, after V lost 3 bases and J lost 2 bases. The CDR3 coding sequence is TGCGCCAGCAGCTCGGGAGTAACTAGCGGGAGGGCCACAGATACGCAGTATTTT. Protein: CASSSGVTSGRATDTQYF.